These T cell receptor beta chains were read from a single sample in a study of vaccination and CD4 T cells after COVID-19. From the PCR reads, TCRdb called clonotypes with MiXCR, one entry per CDR3 protein. The sample lists about 20,000 distinct CDR3 sequences, roughly 45% seen once, with around 13% in the top ten. These TCRs' antigens remain unknown. Sequencing input: CD4+ T cells from blood, cultured in vitro. These receptors originate from a human donor who had recovered from COVID-19. Both conserved end residues are trimmed from each CDR3. A D gene is named only where the DNA matches it firmly.

d_call v_call cdr3_aa
. TRBV7-9 ASSQGAGNTEAF
. TRBV20-1 SAERHRREY
TRBD1 TRBV5-5 ASSRTPGQGGETQY
TRBD1 TRBV6-1 ASSQQGAYIQY
TRBD1 TRBV12-3/TRBV12-4 ASSLTGGQGYGYT
. TRBV6-9 ASSYWTRGPYEQY
TRBD2 TRBV7-6 ASSSGTAPETQY
TRBD2 TRBV7-7 ASSLASGNFGELF
. TRBV11-1 ASSFTTGINYGYT
. TRBV2 ASSFGETQY
TRBD2 TRBV6-1 ASRVGRESAYEQY
. TRBV6-2/TRBV6-3 ASSFKLGTGELF
TRBD2 TRBV7-2 ASSSNPGTSLAQY
. TRBV7-6 ASSHRVGSSYEQY
. TRBV9 ASSVADGGAQGYT
. TRBV6-2/TRBV6-3 ASSIGTVTGANVLT
. TRBV2 ASNQEGGRSSYNSPLH
TRBD1 TRBV11-2 ASSYHRGTEAF
TRBD2 TRBV7-9 ASSLWTLAANTGELF
TRBD2 TRBV20-1 SARGGLAGGFAGGTDTQY
. TRBV7-2 ASSFFDSNEQF
. TRBV6-1 ASSQTPWGSNEKLF
. TRBV7-2 ASRRVASTDTQY
TRBD2 TRBV10-3 AISEPPSGSYNEQF
TRBD1 TRBV20-1 SAETTNRGDGYT
TRBD2 TRBV20-1 SAHTRLAEGNEQF